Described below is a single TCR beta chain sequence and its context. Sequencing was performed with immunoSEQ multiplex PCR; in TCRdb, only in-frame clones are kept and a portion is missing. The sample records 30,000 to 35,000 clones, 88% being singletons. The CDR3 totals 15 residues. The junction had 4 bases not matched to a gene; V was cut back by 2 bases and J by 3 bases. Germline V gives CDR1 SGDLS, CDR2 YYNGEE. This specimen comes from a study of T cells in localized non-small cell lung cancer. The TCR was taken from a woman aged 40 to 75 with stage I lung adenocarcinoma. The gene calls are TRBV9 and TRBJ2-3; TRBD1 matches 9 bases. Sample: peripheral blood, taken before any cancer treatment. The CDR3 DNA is TGTGCCAGCAGCGTCGGACAGGGGTCAACAGATACGCAGTATTTT. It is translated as CASSVGQGSTDTQYF.